These 10 T cell receptor beta chains were all obtained from the same sample, sequenced in a study of a mutant IDH1 vaccine in newly diagnosed glioma. Assay used: immunoSEQ multiplex PCR; TCRdb lists only in-frame clones, some missing. The sample holds nearly 50,000 clones; roughly 83% are singletons and the top ten take around 4%. Specified time point: week 47, end of study. Doses consisted of 300 ug of mutant IDH1 20-mer peptide each, paired with topical imiquimod. What these receptors recognize is not known. The specimen comprised PBMCs, sampled from a glioma patient whose treatment included an IDH1 peptide vaccine. These receptors originate from a woman in her twenties or thirties with glioma. Some clones in this sample may be carry-over from other donors' samples.

Relative to its sample, this clone is large (0.1 to 1%). This chain uses TRBV19 with TRBJ1-5, with D tentatively TRBD1 (6 bases). This CDR3 contains 18 residues. CDR1 LNHDA and CDR2 SQIVND come from the germline V gene (reference sequence). Trimming left V 5 bases short and J 2 bases short, with 22 bases between. The CDR3 loop is CASSLTPTGGVGNQPQHF. CDR3 bases: TGTGCCAGTAGTCTAACACCGACAGGAGGGGTGGGCAATCAGCCCCAGCATTTT.

The chain uses TRBV30 and TRBJ2-5; a possible D gene is TRBD2 (6 bases). Germline V gene lookup returns CDR1 GTSNPN and CDR2 SVGIG (reference sequence). Trimming took off 5 bases at V and 2 bases at J, with 15 bases between the two ends. CDR3 size: 14 residues. The CDR3 reads CAWARKGTQETQYF. Written as DNA, the CDR3 is TGTGCCTGGGCCCGAAAGGGGACTCAAGAGACCCAGTACTTC.

The count of this clone is one. This rearrangement joins TRBV11-2 to TRBJ1-4; TRBD1 matches 7 bases. V gave up 4 bases and J gave up 11 bases; unmatched junction bases: 7. The V gene's germline CDR1 is SGHAT and CDR2 FQNNGV. The CDR3 contains 13 residues. CDR3 sequence: CASSSLDRAKLFF. Here the CDR3 DNA reads TGTGCCAGCAGCTCGCTTGACAGGGCGAAACTGTTTTTT. Variable domain in full (rest from reference TRBV11-2 and TRBJ1-4): EAGVAQSPRYKIIEKRQSVAFWCNPISGHATLYWYQQILGQGPKLLIQFQNNGVVDDSQLPKDRFSAERLKGVDSTLKIQPAKLEDSAVYLCASSSLDRAKLFFGSGTQLSVL.

The J gene is TRBJ2-3, the V gene TRBV5-1, with no clear D. The CDR3 length is 14 residues. V dropped 4 bases and J dropped 6 bases, with 15 bases sitting between them. CDR1 SGHRS and CDR2 YFSETQ come from the germline V gene. Here the CDR3 reads CASSPSWGTDTQYF. The CDR3 region has the DNA TGCGCCAGCAGCCCCTCATGGGGTACTGATACGCAGTATTTT.

CDR3 DNA: TGTGCCAGCAGCAGACGGACAGGGGAGTTCGCCGGGGAGCTGTTTTTT. Its translation: CASSRRTGEFAGELFF. The chain uses TRBV9 and TRBJ2-2, with TRBD1 identical over 9 bases. V was pared by 4 bases and J by 6 bases, with 10 bases of the junction left unmatched. The germline gives CDR1 SGDLS, CDR2 YYNGEE. This CDR3 spans 16 amino acids.

The J gene is TRBJ2-1, the V gene TRBV7-2; D unclear. Germline V gene data show CDR1 as SGHTA and CDR2 as FQGNSA. Trimming left V 0 bases short and J 7 bases short, with 7 bases between. The CDR3 runs to 13 residues. CDR3 DNA sequence: TGTGCCAGCAGCTTAGCCCGGGTGAATGAGCAGTTCTTC. The encoded protein is CASSLARVNEQFF.

This clone was found once. For the CDR3, the DNA is TGCGCCAGCAGCCAACCTAGCAGTTCCCTAAGGTCTTCTGGGGCCAACGTCCTGACTTTC. Its translation: CASSQPSSSLRSSGANVLTF. The chain has TRBV4-1 and TRBJ2-6; D is possibly TRBD2 (5 bases). The CDR3 covers 20 residues. Between the trimmed V and J ends, which lost 2 bases and 1 base, there was a span of 21 bases. Looked up from germline, CDR1 is MGHRA and CDR2 is YSYEKL.

The chain recombines TRBV4-1 with TRBJ2-7; a weak D match, TRBD2 (6 bases). Germline V CDR1 and CDR2: MGHRA, YSYEKL. Between the trimmed V and J ends, which lost 4 bases and 5 bases, there was a span of 18 bases. The CDR3 runs to 15 residues. The CDR3 DNA is TGCGCCAGCAGCCTACGAGGAGGGCAGGGAGACGAGCAGTACTTC. Amino acid sequence: CASSLRGGQGDEQYF.

The V call is TRBV29-1, the J call TRBJ1-2, with no clear D. Germline loops: CDR1 SQVTM, CDR2 ANQGSEA. The V gene lost 4 bases and the J gene lost 3 bases, with 9 bases spanning the gap. The CDR3 has 12 residues. The CDR3 is CSVVPDDYGYTF. The CDR3 DNA is TGCAGCGTTGTACCGGATGACTATGGCTACACCTTC. Full variable domain (rest looked up from reference TRBV29-1 and TRBJ1-2): SAVISQKPSRDICQRGTSLTIQCQVDSQVTMMFWYRQQPGQSLTLIATANQGSEATYESGFVIDKFPISRPNLTFSTLTVSNMSPEDSSIYLCSVVPDDYGYTFGSGTRLTVV.

The V call is TRBV19, the J call TRBJ2-7, with TRBD1 matching 7 bases. In germline, CDR1 is LNHDA, CDR2 SQIVND (reference sequence). This CDR3 contains 15 residues. V gave up 4 bases and J gave up 0 bases; unmatched junction bases: 6. In nucleotides, the CDR3 is TGTGCCAGTAGTAAAAGGGACAGCACCTCCTACGAGCAGTACTTC. It codes for CASSKRDSTSYEQYF.